The subject of this entry is one TCR beta chain. Its target is not known. The protocol attached unique molecular identifiers to individual cDNA molecules. TCRdb analysed the 5' RACE reads with MiXCR anew, one entry per CDR3 protein. Of roughly 41,000 distinct CDR3 sequences in the sample, roughly 5.7% were seen once. These data belong to a study of early T cells in non-severe SARS-CoV-2 infection. Study at large: Alpha and beta chains were unpaired, from unsorted whole-blood bulk RNA. Whole-study findings and limits: Private and CD4 specificities were missed by VDJdb matching, skewed to anti-spike CD8.

V shed 3 bases, J shed 14 bases, and the junction held 17 bases outside the gene matches. Germline assignment: CDR1 MNHEY and CDR2 SMNVEV (reference sequence). The CDR3 extends over 16 amino acids. The TCR sequence derives from an adult who was a healthcare worker with PCR-confirmed SARS-CoV-2 infection or an uninfected control (not recorded which). The chain joins TRBV27 to TRBJ2-3; 10 positions match TRBD1. The sample was whole blood, taken at baseline. The DNA for the CDR3 is TGTGCCAGCAGTTTCGTTTTGGACAGGGGGTCAAGATCTCGGTATTTT. Its protein product is CASSFVLDRGSRSRYF.